The source of this T cell receptor beta chain is a study of blood T cell repertoires in COVID-19. At the level of the study: Researchers got acute and convalescent COVID-19 samples from the United States, Italy and Spain. PBMCs, B-cell-depleted T cells, or T cells provided the cDNA or gDNA that made up the material.

Trimming shortened V by 6 bases and J by 3 bases, and 9 bases separated the two germline ends. This CDR3 has 13 residues. Germline CDR1 is KGHSH and CDR2 is LQKENI. Authors' data handling: Amplification of reference gene primers was used by the study to estimate nucleated cell counts. Clones were sequenced by immunoSEQ multiplex PCR, and TCRdb holds only the in-frame ones, with some missing. V and J calls and clone size are those listed in that table; D and trimming were worked out from the DNA. In the table there are more than 90,000 clones, 91% of which are singletons. The gene calls are TRBV18 and TRBJ1-5; D remains unclear. The TCR comes from a man aged 45-60 years with acute or convalescent COVID-19. Material for sequencing was peripheral blood. The CDR3 region is CASSNQDNQPQHF. The DNA of the CDR3 is TGTGCCAGCTCCAACCAGGACAATCAGCCCCAGCATTTT.